A selection of T cell receptor beta chains follows, all from one sample in a study of vaccination effects on CD4 cells after COVID-19. For these TCRs, the target antigens are not known. The data were produced by immunoSEQ multiplex PCR, yet TCRdb's version contains in-frame clones alone and is incomplete. This repertoire shows about 38,000 clones, around 76% found once; its top ten account for just under 3%. Sequencing used CD4+ T cells from PBMCs cultured without peptide, obtained before COVID-19 vaccination. The receptor source for this set is a human donor who received a COVID-19 vaccine. The CDR3 runs from the conserved cysteine through the conserved F or W. The order of the fields is V gene, clone size, CDR3 protein. Clone size appears in some rows only: once, few, many, or a class for an expanded clone.

V gene: TRBV27
clone size: NA
CDR3 protein: CASSYSYPGQSEGRGANVLTF

V gene: TRBV28
clone size: NA
CDR3 protein: CASSLAVSSTNTEAFF

V gene: TRBV2
clone size: NA
CDR3 protein: CASNGGGQNQPQHF

V gene: TRBV3-1/TRBV3-2
clone size: NA
CDR3 protein: CASSPPGPGTQYF

V gene: TRBV24-1
clone size: once
CDR3 protein: CATSTETTDTQYF

V gene: TRBV19
clone size: NA
CDR3 protein: CASKALIAGGLETQYF

V gene: TRBV4-3
clone size: NA
CDR3 protein: CASSPRHGLDGYTF

V gene: TRBV11-1
clone size: NA
CDR3 protein: CASSREDGPEGYGYTF

V gene: TRBV29-1
clone size: few
CDR3 protein: CSVEETDRGLNYGYTF

V gene: TRBV29-1
clone size: NA
CDR3 protein: CSVGQFQETQYF

V gene: TRBV5-1
clone size: NA
CDR3 protein: CASSLGTSGGSTDTQYF

V gene: TRBV9
clone size: few
CDR3 protein: CASSEGGPGRTNYGYTF

V gene: TRBV24-1
clone size: once
CDR3 protein: CATSEAGIYYGYTF

V gene: TRBV3-1/TRBV3-2
clone size: NA
CDR3 protein: CASSLLPQLTETQYF

V gene: TRBV19
clone size: NA
CDR3 protein: CASRTGGADTQYF

V gene: TRBV6-5
clone size: NA
CDR3 protein: CASSRDLNQPQHF

V gene: TRBV27
clone size: NA
CDR3 protein: CASSRGLAAPNEQFF

V gene: TRBV29-1
clone size: NA
CDR3 protein: CSVLRGVNTEAFF

V gene: TRBV9
clone size: NA
CDR3 protein: CASSGGIDTQYF

V gene: TRBV7-9
clone size: NA
CDR3 protein: CASSLRGQGSDTQYF

V gene: TRBV19
clone size: few
CDR3 protein: CASRGQGAAKNIQYF

V gene: TRBV18
clone size: NA
CDR3 protein: CASSVKGYNTDTQYF

V gene: TRBV24-1
clone size: few
CDR3 protein: CATSDPSGTGNTIYF

V gene: TRBV12-3/TRBV12-4
clone size: NA
CDR3 protein: CASRGTGIETQYF